This T cell receptor beta chain was retrieved from a study of blood T cell repertoires in COVID-19. Study-level information: COVID-19 samples, acute and convalescent, were from the United States, Italy and Spain. T cells, B-cell-depleted T cells, or PBMCs provided the cDNA or gDNA that served as material.

In the original workflow: Estimation of nucleated cell counts relied on the amplification of reference gene primers. The assay was immunoSEQ multiplex PCR, and TCRdb's table has in-frame clones only and misses some. V, J and clone size were drawn from that table, and D and trimming were deduced from the DNA. This table holds tens of thousands of clones, roughly 80% found once. This clone has only one observation. This receptor was identified in a human donor in a cohort sampled during active or convalescent COVID-19. Source material: peripheral blood.

The CDR3 nucleotides are TGTGCCAGCAGCTTACCCCCTCCCCAGCCCCAGCATTTT. Translating gives CASSLPPPQPQHF. V gene TRBV12-3 or TRBV12-4 combines with J gene TRBJ1-5, with unresolved D. Trimming took off 6 bases at V and 7 bases at J, with 13 bases between the two ends. This CDR3 is 13 amino acids long.